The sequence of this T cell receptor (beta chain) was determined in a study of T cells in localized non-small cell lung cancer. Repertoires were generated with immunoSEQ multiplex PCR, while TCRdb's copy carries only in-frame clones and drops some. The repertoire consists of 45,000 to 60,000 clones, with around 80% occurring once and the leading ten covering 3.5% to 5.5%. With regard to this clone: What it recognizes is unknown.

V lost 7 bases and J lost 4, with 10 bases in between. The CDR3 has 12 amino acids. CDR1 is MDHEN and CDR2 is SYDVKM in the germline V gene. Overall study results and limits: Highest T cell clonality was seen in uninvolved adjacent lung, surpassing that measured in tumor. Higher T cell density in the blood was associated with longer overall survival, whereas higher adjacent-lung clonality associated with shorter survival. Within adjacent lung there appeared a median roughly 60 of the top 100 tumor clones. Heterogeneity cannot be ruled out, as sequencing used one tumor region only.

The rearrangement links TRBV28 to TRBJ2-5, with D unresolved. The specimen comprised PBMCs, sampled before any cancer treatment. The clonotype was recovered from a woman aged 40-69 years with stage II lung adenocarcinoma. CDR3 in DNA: TGTGCCAGCAATCCATTGGGAGAGACCCAGTACTTC. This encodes CASNPLGETQYF.